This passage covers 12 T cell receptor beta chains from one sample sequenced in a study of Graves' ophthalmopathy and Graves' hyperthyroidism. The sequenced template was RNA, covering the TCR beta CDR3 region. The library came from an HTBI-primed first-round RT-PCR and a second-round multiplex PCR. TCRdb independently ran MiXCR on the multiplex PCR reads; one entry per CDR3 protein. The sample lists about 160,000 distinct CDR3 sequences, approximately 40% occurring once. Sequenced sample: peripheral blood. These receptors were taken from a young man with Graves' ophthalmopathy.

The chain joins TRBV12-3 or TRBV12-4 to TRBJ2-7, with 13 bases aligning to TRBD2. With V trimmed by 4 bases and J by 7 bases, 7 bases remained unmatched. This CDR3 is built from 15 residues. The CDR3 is CASSWGTSGVGEQYF. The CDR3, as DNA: TGTGCCAGCAGTTGGGGGACTAGCGGGGTCGGGGAGCAGTACTTC.

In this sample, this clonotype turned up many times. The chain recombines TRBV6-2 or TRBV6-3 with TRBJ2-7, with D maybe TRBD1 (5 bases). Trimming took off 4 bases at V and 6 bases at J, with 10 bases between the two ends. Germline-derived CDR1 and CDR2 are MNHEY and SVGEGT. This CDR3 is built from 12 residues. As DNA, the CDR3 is TGTGCCAGCAGTTCACAGGCTATCGAGCAGTACTTC. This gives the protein CASSSQAIEQYF.

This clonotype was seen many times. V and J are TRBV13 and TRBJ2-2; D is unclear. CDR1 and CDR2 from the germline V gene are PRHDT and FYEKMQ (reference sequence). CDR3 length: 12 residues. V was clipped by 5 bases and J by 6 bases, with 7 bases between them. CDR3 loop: CASSLRSGELFF. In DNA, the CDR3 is TGTGCCAGCAGCCTCCGGTCCGGGGAGCTGTTTTTT.

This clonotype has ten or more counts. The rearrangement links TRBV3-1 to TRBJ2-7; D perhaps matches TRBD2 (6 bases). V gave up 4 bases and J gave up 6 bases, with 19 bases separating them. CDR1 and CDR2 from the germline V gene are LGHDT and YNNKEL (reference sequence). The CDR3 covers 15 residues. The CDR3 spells CASSPPGTLRGEQYF. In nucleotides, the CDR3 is TGTGCCAGCAGCCCGCCCGGGACTTTACGGGGCGAGCAGTACTTC.

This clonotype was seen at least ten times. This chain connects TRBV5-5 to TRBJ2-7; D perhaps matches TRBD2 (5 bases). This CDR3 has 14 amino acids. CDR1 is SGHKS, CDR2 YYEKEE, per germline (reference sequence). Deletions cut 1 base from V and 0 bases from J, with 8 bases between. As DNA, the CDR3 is TGTGCCAGCAGCTTGCTGGGAGTCTCCTACGAGCAGTACTTC. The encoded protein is CASSLLGVSYEQYF.

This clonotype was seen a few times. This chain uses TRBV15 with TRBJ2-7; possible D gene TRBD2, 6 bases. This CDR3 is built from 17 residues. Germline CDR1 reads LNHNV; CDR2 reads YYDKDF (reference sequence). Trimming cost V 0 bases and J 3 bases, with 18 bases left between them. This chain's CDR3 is CATSRDPRLEWGYEQYF. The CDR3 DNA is TGTGCCACCAGCAGAGATCCACGACTAGAGTGGGGCTACGAGCAGTACTTC.

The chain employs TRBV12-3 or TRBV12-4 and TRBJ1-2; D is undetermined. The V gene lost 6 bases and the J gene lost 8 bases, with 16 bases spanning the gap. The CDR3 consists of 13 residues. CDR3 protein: CASSPKQSIGYTF. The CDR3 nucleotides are TGTGCCAGCAGCCCGAAACAGTCGATCGGCTACACCTTC.

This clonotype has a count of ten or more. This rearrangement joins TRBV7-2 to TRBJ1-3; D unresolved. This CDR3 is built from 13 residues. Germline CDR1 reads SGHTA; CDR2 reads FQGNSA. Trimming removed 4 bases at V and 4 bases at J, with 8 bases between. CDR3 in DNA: TGTGCCAGCAGCTCCAGTAGCGGAAACACCATATATTTT. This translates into CASSSSSGNTIYF.

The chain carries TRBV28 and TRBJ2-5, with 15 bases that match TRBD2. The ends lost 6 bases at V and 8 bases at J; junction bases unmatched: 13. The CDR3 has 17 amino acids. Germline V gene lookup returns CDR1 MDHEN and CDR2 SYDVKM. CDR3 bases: TGTGCCAGCAGGCCAACTGGACTAGCGGGAGGGGATAATACCCAGTACTTC. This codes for CASRPTGLAGGDNTQYF.

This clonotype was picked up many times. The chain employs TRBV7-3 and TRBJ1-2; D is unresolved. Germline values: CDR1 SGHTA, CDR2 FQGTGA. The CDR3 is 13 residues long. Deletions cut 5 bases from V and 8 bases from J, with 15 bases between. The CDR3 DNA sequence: TGTGCCAGCAGCCCAATCCCCGCTGGGGGCTACACCTTC. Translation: CASSPIPAGGYTF.

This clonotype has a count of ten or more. The CDR3 sequence: CASSLVEYTGELFF. The CDR3 DNA sequence: TGTGCCAGCAGTTTGGTGGAGTACACCGGGGAGCTGTTTTTT. The rearrangement links TRBV28 to TRBJ2-2; D uncertain. Germline CDR1 reads MDHEN; CDR2 reads SYDVKM. The CDR3 runs 14 residues. Trimming shortened V by 3 bases and J by 3 bases, and 8 bases separated the two germline ends.

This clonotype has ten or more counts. The CDR3 loop reads CASSMTQGAEAFF. The CDR3 bases are TGTGCCAGTAGTATGACCCAGGGAGCTGAAGCTTTCTTT. The rearrangement uses TRBV19 and TRBJ1-1, with D possibly TRBD1 on 5 matching bases. The CDR3 runs to 13 residues. Trimming removed 3 bases at V and 6 bases at J, with 11 bases between. From germline, CDR1 is LNHDA and CDR2 SQIVND (reference sequence).